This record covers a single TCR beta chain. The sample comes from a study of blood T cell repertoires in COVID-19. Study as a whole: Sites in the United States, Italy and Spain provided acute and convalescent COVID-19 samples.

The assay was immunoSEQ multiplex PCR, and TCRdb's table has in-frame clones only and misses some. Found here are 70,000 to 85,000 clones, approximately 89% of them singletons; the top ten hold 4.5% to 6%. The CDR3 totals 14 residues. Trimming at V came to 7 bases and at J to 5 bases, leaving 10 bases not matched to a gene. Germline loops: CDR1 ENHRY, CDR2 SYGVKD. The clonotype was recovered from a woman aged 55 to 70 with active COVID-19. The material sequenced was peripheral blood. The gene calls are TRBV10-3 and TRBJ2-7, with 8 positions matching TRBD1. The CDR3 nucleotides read TGTGCCATCAACGAACAGGGGGGTGGAGACGAGCAGTACTTC. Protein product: CAINEQGGGDEQYF.